The following is a T cell receptor (beta chain) sequence with its context. The antigen this receptor binds is unknown. No much larger clonotype is one base removed from it; base qualities were not supplied. TCRbeta CDR3 regions were amplified from genomic DNA by means of the immunoSEQ Assay, a bias-controlled multiplex PCR. In the original analysis: Within the assay, amplification of reference gene primers was used to estimate how many nucleated cells each sample contained. Sequence reads were collapsed and filtered to measure the absolute abundance of every unique TCRbeta CDR3 rearrangement. For each sample, productive Simpson clonality was calculated by taking the square root of Simpson's diversity index across productive rearrangements. The clones in this table, taken by TCRdb from immuneACCESS, are in-frame only. Not every clone is retained; where verified, under half of the shortfall comes from an unresolved V gene, and the cause of the rest is unknown. That table furnishes V, J and clone size, whereas the DNA furnished D and trimming. The sample table records 190,000 or so clones; around 90% of these occur just once. Together, the top ten hold around 2.3% of the sample.

This specimen belongs to a study of blood T cell repertoires in COVID-19 (dated by TCRdb to about 2020). Background for the entire study: Collaborator samples came from the United States, Italy and Spain and covered acute and convalescent phases of COVID-19. The samples were drawn from two sources: the first 160 participants of the ongoing ImmuneRACE study, and fewer than 1,500 subjects contributed by 6 global collaborators. The dataset comprised deeply sampled blood TCRbeta repertoires from subjects exposed to, actively infected with, or recovered from COVID-19. The material from the prospective study consisted of cDNA or gDNA derived from T cells, B-cell-depleted T cells, or PBMCs. Sample metadata almost always included a de-identified subject ID, COVID-19 status, age in years and sex. HLA class I and class II types, where available, came from metadata supplied by the sample provider rather than from assay-based typing. The repertoires were released in a freely available public database intended as a resource for research on the immune response to SARS-CoV-2.

Enrolling through a virtual design, the prospective study's participants ranged in age from roughly 18 to 100 years and lived across approximately 25 United States geographic areas. Cohort assignment in the prospective study relied on participant-reported clinical history from a screening survey and a study questionnaire. For ImmuneRACE Cohort 3, a participant was defined as recovered based on two consecutive negative NP/OP PCR tests, clearance by a healthcare professional, or resolution of symptoms. Each participant in the prospective study had whole blood, serum and a nasopharyngeal or oropharyngeal swab collected by mobile phlebotomists. Additional blood draws and questionnaires over an approximately 2-month period could optionally be provided by prospective study participants. Prospective study blood samples were shipped either frozen or at room temperature before DNA extraction. The CDR3 runs 13 residues from the cysteine to the phenylalanine. The entry retains the CDR3 DNA only, 39 bases that are in frame from base 1. The germline V gene (reference sequence) supplies CDR1 SGHNT and CDR2 YYREEE. Trimming leaves V shorter by 4 bases and J shorter by 8 bases, with the junction holding 8 bases beyond the gene matches.

What the research found in general, with its limitations: The quantity of clinical and demographic metadata differed by source and by participant and was supplied without curation.

The source is a woman aged 30 to 39 who had recovered from COVID-19. The sequenced sample was PBMCs or T cells enriched from blood (not recorded which). The sequence links TRBV5-4 to TRBJ1-2; 7 nucleotides in the junction match TRBD1. For the CDR3, the sequence is CASSQTGTVGYTF. The nucleotides read TGTGCCAGCAGCCAGACCGGGACAGTCGGCTACACCTTC.